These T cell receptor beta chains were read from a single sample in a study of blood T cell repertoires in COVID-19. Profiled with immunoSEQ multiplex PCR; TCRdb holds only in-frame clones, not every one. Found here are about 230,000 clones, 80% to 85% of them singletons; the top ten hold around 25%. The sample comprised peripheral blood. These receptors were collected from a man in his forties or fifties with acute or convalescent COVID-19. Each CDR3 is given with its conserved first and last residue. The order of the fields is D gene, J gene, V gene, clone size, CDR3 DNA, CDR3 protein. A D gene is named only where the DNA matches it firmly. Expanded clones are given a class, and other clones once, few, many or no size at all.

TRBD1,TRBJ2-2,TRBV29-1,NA,TGCAGCGCCTCCCACCGGGGACAGGGGAGCACCGGGGAGCTGTTTTTT,CSASHRGQGSTGELFF
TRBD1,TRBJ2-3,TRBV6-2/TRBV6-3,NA,TGTGCCAGCAGCCAGGGGGCTGGCACAGATACGCAGTATTTT,CASSQGAGTDTQYF
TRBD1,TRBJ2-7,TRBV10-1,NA,TGCGCCAGCAGTGGGACAGGGGCACAAGAGCAGTACTTC,CASSGTGAQEQYF
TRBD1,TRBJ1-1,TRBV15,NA,TGTGCCACCAGCAACCCAGGACAGGGTGGCACTGAAGCTTTCTTT,CATSNPGQGGTEAFF
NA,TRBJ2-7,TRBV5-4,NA,TGTGCCAGCAGCTTGGCCCGACAGCCTAACTACGAGCAGTACTTC,CASSLARQPNYEQYF
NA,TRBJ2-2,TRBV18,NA,TGTGCCAGCTCACGTGCTACCAACACCGGGGAGCTGTTTTTT,CASSRATNTGELFF
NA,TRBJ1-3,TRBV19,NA,TGTGCCAGTAGGCCCCCCGGCGGCATAACTGGAAACACCATATATTTT,CASRPPGGITGNTIYF
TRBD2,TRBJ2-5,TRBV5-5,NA,TGTGCCAGCAGCTTGGGGGGACTAGCGGGACACCAAGAGACCCAGTACTTC,CASSLGGLAGHQETQYF
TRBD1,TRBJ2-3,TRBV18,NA,TGTGCCAGCTCCCCCAGACAGGGAAGCACAGATACGCAGTATTTT,CASSPRQGSTDTQYF
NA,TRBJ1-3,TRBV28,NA,TGTGCCAGCAGCCAGGGACGGGAGTACACCATATATTTT,CASSQGREYTIYF
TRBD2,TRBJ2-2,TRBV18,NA,TGTGCCAGCTCACAATCTAGCGGGACGCTCACCGGGGAGCTGTTTTTT,CASSQSSGTLTGELFF
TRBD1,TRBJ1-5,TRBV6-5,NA,TGTGCCAGCAGCCCAGCCGGACAGGAGAATCAGCCCCAGCATTTT,CASSPAGQENQPQHF
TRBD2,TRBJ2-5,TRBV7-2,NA,TGTGCCAGCAGCTACCGACTAGCGGGAGGGGAGACCCAGTACTTC,CASSYRLAGGETQYF
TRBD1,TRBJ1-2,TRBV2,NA,TGTGCCAGCAGTTTGGACAGGGACTATGGCTACACCTTC,CASSLDRDYGYTF
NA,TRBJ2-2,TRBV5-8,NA,TGTGCCAGCAGCTTGGGAGTGTCCGGGGAGCTGTTTTTT,CASSLGVSGELFF
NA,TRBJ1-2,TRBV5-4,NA,TGTGCCAGCAGCTTGGTCGGACAGCCTGAATCTGGCTACACCTTC,CASSLVGQPESGYTF
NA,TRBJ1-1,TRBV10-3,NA,TGTGCCATCAGTGACCGGAGAGGCACTGAAGCTTTCTTT,CAISDRRGTEAFF
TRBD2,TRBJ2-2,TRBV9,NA,TGTGCCAGCAGCGTAGCCGGGACTAGCGGTTTGAACACCGGGGAGCTGTTTTTT,CASSVAGTSGLNTGELFF
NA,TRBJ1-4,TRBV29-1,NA,TGCAGCGTTGAGGGATCGGGGGATGAAAAACTGTTTTTT,CSVEGSGDEKLFF
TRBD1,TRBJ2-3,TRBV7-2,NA,TGTGCCAGCAGCCGGGACAGTTCTAGCACAGATACGCAGTATTTT,CASSRDSSSTDTQYF
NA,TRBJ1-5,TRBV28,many,TGTGCCAGCAGTTTGAGCAGGGGTCAGCCCCAGCATTTT,CASSLSRGQPQHF
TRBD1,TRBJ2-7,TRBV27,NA,TGTGCCAGCAGTCTCACCGGGACAGTAGCCTACGAGCAGTACTTC,CASSLTGTVAYEQYF
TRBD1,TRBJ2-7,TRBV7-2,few,TGTGCCAGCAGCTTAGACCAGGGGGCCTACGAGCAGTACTTC,CASSLDQGAYEQYF
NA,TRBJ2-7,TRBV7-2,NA,TGTGCCAGCAGCTATCGCCCTCAGGGTCACGAGCAGTACTTC,CASSYRPQGHEQYF
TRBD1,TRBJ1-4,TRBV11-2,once,TGTGCCAGCAGCCCGGGACAGGGTCGAGAAAAACTGTTTTTT,CASSPGQGREKLFF
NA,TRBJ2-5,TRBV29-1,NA,TGCAGCGTTGGTGGACAGCGGGAGACCCAGTACTTC,CSVGGQRETQYF